A single sample is the source of the 23 T cell receptor beta chains below, sequenced in a study of T cell clones after liver transplantation (dated by TCRdb to between 2017 and 2020). The library was made by the immunoSEQ multiplex PCR assay. TCRdb took over this immuneACCESS table, retaining in-frame rearrangements with V and J assigned. Such tables are incomplete; in checked studies, under half of the missing clones stem from an unresolved V gene, and the remainder is unexplained. In all, the sample holds 9,500 to 11,000 clones, and about two thirds of those were seen once. The ten largest clones add up to 24% of the sample. This material consisted of CD4+ T cells from blood, taken around 33 months after liver transplant. The source of these receptors is a human patient who received a liver transplant. Following a transplant, some T lymphocytes may have been derived from the graft donor.

The chain joins TRBV5-6 to TRBJ2-7; D not resolved. From germline, CDR1 is SGHDT and CDR2 YYEEEE. This CDR3 is 15 amino acids long. Trimming pared 5 bases from V and 2 bases from J, leaving 17 bases between. This CDR3 reads CASSDGGVGPYEQYV. The DNA for the CDR3 is TGTGCCAGCAGTGACGGCGGTGTAGGGCCCTACGAGCAGTACGTC.

The chain recombines TRBV10-3 with TRBJ1-5; 8 nucleotides match TRBD1. The germline gives CDR1 ENHRY, CDR2 SYGVKD. There are 16 residues in the CDR3. The junction had 8 bases not matched to a gene; V was cut back by 5 bases and J by 2 bases. This CDR3 reads CAISLGPDRGNQPQHF. For the CDR3, the DNA is TGTGCCATCAGTTTAGGGCCGGACAGGGGCAATCAGCCCCAGCATTTT.

The V gene is TRBV6-1, the J gene TRBJ2-1; 9 bases align to TRBD1. The CDR3 length is 14 residues. Unmatched junction bases numbered 7, after V lost 5 bases and J lost 8 bases. Germline CDR1 MNHNS, CDR2 SASEGT. The CDR3 DNA is TGTGCCAGCAGTCGGGACAGGGACGACGATGAGCAGTTCTTC. Translation: CASSRDRDDDEQFF.

The chain uses TRBV19 and TRBJ1-1; 7 positions agree with TRBD1. Germline V CDR1 and CDR2: LNHDA, SQIVND (reference sequence). After removal of 10 bases from V and 8 bases from J, the junction contained 7 bases not matched to a gene. The CDR3 length is 11 residues. CDR3 protein: CATLGTVEAFF. CDR3 in DNA: TGTGCCACCCTAGGGACAGTAGAAGCTTTCTTT.

This clone was seen only a few times. The chain employs TRBV29-1 and TRBJ1-1; tentatively, D is TRBD1 (6 bases). Per the germline V gene, CDR1 is SQVTM and CDR2 is ANQGSEA. Trimming took 7 bases from V and 8 from J, leaving 14 bases between them. The CDR3 contains 11 residues. CDR3 DNA: TGCAGCGCCAACCTCGGACAGGAAGCTTTCTTT. Residues: CSANLGQEAFF.

The chain combines TRBV27 with TRBJ2-1; 8 nucleotides align to TRBD1. V lost 1 base to trimming and J lost 8 bases; unmatched junction nucleotides: 7. This CDR3 is 15 amino acids long. Germline lookup yields CDR1 MNHEY and CDR2 SMNVEV (reference sequence). The CDR3 DNA is TGTGCCAGCAGTTTATTGGACAGGGTGGGCCATGAGCAGTTCTTC. Protein: CASSLLDRVGHEQFF.

V usage is TRBV19 and J usage is TRBJ1-1; 9 bases line up with TRBD1. The CDR3 consists of 17 residues. Germline values: CDR1 LNHDA, CDR2 SQIVND (reference sequence). With V trimmed by 5 bases and J by 1 base, 11 bases remained unmatched. The DNA of the CDR3 is TGTGCCAGTAGTCCCTCAACAGGGGGCTTGGGGAACACTGAAGCTTTCTTT. This translates into CASSPSTGGLGNTEAFF.

This rearrangement joins TRBV5-5 to TRBJ2-7; D is uncertain. The CDR3 contains 12 residues. With 4 bases removed from V and 6 bases from J, the gap between germline ends came to 11 bases. Germline V gene data show CDR1 as SGHKS and CDR2 as YYEKEE (reference sequence). CDR3 in DNA: TGTGCCAGCAGCCTACCTTCCCTCGAGCAGTACTTC. Translating it yields CASSLPSLEQYF. The complete variable domain, with remaining parts taken from reference TRBV5-5 and TRBJ2-7, reads DAGVTQSPTHLIKTRGQQVTLRCSPISGHKSVSWYQQVLGQGPQFIFQYYEKEERGRGNFPDRFSARQFPNYSSELNVNALLLGDSALYLCASSLPSLEQYFGPGTRLTVT.

This clone occurred a few times. V and J are TRBV13 and TRBJ1-2, with D hard to call. Trimming removed 5 bases at V and 0 bases at J, with 7 bases between. From germline, CDR1 is PRHDT and CDR2 FYEKMQ (reference sequence). CDR3 length: 13 residues. This CDR3 reads CASSRLANYGYTF. Here the CDR3 DNA reads TGTGCCAGCAGCCGATTGGCTAACTATGGCTACACCTTC.

The chain recombines TRBV29-1 with TRBJ1-2, with 7 bases matching TRBD1. Germline lookup yields CDR1 SQVTM and CDR2 ANQGSEA. The CDR3 runs to 12 residues. The J segment lost 7 bases and the V segment lost 4 bases, leaving 6 bases of the junction unmatched. The CDR3 bases are TGCAGCGTTGCTGCAGGGGGGGGTGGCTACACCTTC. Translating it yields CSVAAGGGGYTF.

The rearrangement uses TRBV5-4 and TRBJ2-3; D is perhaps TRBD1 or TRBD2 (5 bases each). Germline CDR1 SGHNT, CDR2 YYREEE (reference sequence). Trimming stripped 2 bases from V and 0 bases from J, with 13 bases between. This CDR3 spans 16 amino acids. DNA of the CDR3: TGTGCCAGCAGCTTAATCGGGACGGATAGCACAGATACGCAGTATTTT. Its translation is CASSLIGTDSTDTQYF.

This rearrangement joins TRBV4-3 to TRBJ1-4, with 12 nucleotides matching TRBD1. Germline lookup yields CDR1 LGHNA and CDR2 YSLEER. V dropped 0 bases and J dropped 7; count of bases not matched to a gene: 3. This CDR3 has 16 amino acids. The CDR3 is CASSQERGQGAEKLFF. The CDR3, as DNA: TGCGCCAGCAGCCAAGAGAGGGGACAGGGGGCTGAAAAACTGTTTTTT.

The CDR3 bases are TGTGCCAGCAGGGAAGAGGGATCATTTGCCGGGGAGCTGTTTTTT. Its protein is CASREEGSFAGELFF. This chain joins TRBV11-3 and TRBJ2-2; a weak D match, TRBD2 (5 bases). The CDR3 is 15 amino acids. V was trimmed by 6 bases and J by 6 bases, leaving 17 bases between them. Looked up from germline, CDR1 is SGHNT and CDR2 is YENEEA.

V is TRBV5-4 and J is TRBJ2-7, with D possibly TRBD1 on 5 matching bases. CDR3 length: 14 amino acids. CDR1 and CDR2 (germline): SGHNT, YYREEE (reference sequence). V was pared by 0 bases and J by 3 bases, with 10 bases between. Here the CDR3 reads CASSLDQGSYEQYF. DNA for the CDR3: TGTGCCAGCAGCTTGGATCAGGGAAGCTACGAGCAGTACTTC. Filled out from reference TRBV5-4 and TRBJ2-7, the complete variable domain reads ETGVTQSPTHLIKTRGQQVTLRCSSQSGHNTVSWYQQALGQGPQFIFQYYREEENGRGNFPPRFSGLQFPNYSSELNVNALELDDSALYLCASSLDQGSYEQYFGPGTRLTVT.

This clone was seen a handful of times. The chain is built from TRBV5-1 and TRBJ2-7; D is unclear. The germline V and J ends were trimmed by 6 bases and 1 base, with 14 bases remaining between them. The CDR3 is 14 residues long. CDR1 is SGHRS, CDR2 YFSETQ, per germline. The CDR3 nucleotides read TGCGCCAGCAATTCGCCGGCAGATTCCTACGAGCAGTACTTC. It codes for CASNSPADSYEQYF.

V is TRBV6-1 and J is TRBJ1-2, with 9 nucleotides matching TRBD1. The V and J ends lost 2 bases and 6 bases, in that order; junction bases with no gene match: 13. The germline gives CDR1 MNHNS, CDR2 SASEGT. This CDR3 has 17 amino acids. CDR3 DNA: TGTGCCAGCAGTGAATGGGGACAGGGAGCCTTAAGCGATGGCTACACCTTC. This sequence encodes CASSEWGQGALSDGYTF.

The chain couples TRBV19 to TRBJ2-7; 8 bases line up with TRBD1. The germline gives CDR1 LNHDA, CDR2 SQIVND (reference sequence). This CDR3 has 14 residues. V lost 6 bases to trimming and J lost 1 base; unmatched junction nucleotides: 5. The CDR3 nucleotides are TGTGCCAGTAGCTTAACAGGGGGATCCTACGAGCAGTACTTC. Translating gives CASSLTGGSYEQYF.

The gene calls are TRBV13 and TRBJ2-3; D ambiguous. The CDR3 runs to 14 residues. V lost 3 bases to trimming and J lost 7 bases, with 14 bases between them. The germline CDR1 and CDR2 sequences are PRHDT and FYEKMQ (reference sequence). The CDR3 DNA is TGTGCCAGCAGCTTTGGCGGACGTCTGAATACGCAGTATTTT. The encoded protein is CASSFGGRLNTQYF. Full variable domain (rest looked up from reference TRBV13 and TRBJ2-3): AAGVIQSPRHLIKEKRETATLKCYPIPRHDTVYWYQQGPGQDPQFLISFYEKMQSDKGSIPDRFSAQQFSDYHSELNMSSLELGDSALYFCASSFGGRLNTQYFGPGTRLTVL.

A remark on this clone: At the DNA level, this CDR3 is encoded by other sequences in the same sample as well. The chain has TRBV28 and TRBJ2-2; weak D call: TRBD1 (5 bases). The CDR3 has 15 amino acids. From germline, CDR1 is MDHEN and CDR2 SYDVKM. Trimming shortened V by 5 bases and J by 2 bases, and 12 bases separated the two germline ends. CDR3 in DNA: TGTGCCAGCAGTGAACTGACAGATAACACCGGGGAGCTGTTTTTT. This translates into CASSELTDNTGELFF.

V usage is TRBV5-1 and J usage is TRBJ2-3, with 7 bases matching TRBD1. Germline V gives CDR1 SGHRS, CDR2 YFSETQ. This CDR3 spans 16 amino acids. J lost 0 bases, V lost 4 bases, and 8 bases had no gene match. CDR3 loop: CASSPGRQGSTDTQYF. In DNA, the CDR3 is TGCGCCAGCAGCCCGGGGAGACAGGGAAGCACAGATACGCAGTATTTT.

The chain uses TRBV27 and TRBJ1-1, with TRBD1 as a possible D gene (6 bases). Deletions cut 5 bases from V and 0 bases from J, with 10 bases between. The germline gives CDR1 MNHEY, CDR2 SMNVEV (reference sequence). The CDR3 is 14 amino acids. The CDR3 reads CASSPGQLNTEAFF. The CDR3 DNA reads TGTGCCAGCAGTCCCGGACAGCTGAACACTGAAGCTTTCTTT.

The V call is TRBV7-9, the J call TRBJ2-5; D gene unclear. CDR3 length: 14 residues. Trimming cost V 0 bases and J 5 bases, with 10 bases left between them. Germline CDR1 SEHNR, CDR2 FQNEAQ (reference sequence). CDR3 sequence (DNA): TGTGCCAGCAGCTTAGCAAGAGAAGTCGAGACCCAGTACTTC. Its translation: CASSLAREVETQYF.

The chain has TRBV14 and TRBJ2-6, with D unresolved. The CDR3 sequence is 15 residues long. Germline V gene data show CDR1 as SGHDN and CDR2 as FVKESK. V lost 1 base to trimming and J lost 0 bases, with 4 bases between them. The CDR3 bases are TGTGCCAGCAGCCAAGGGGTCTCTGGGGCCAACGTCCTGACTTTC. It yields the protein CASSQGVSGANVLTF.